These T cell receptor beta chains were read from a single sample in a study of blood T cell repertoires in COVID-19. Here immunoSEQ multiplex PCR was the method, and the copy in TCRdb shows in-frame clones only, minus some. Altogether roughly 150,000 clones are present, about 90% being singletons, with the ten largest covering around 2.9%. Sequencing used peripheral blood. Every receptor here comes from a man aged 55-75 years with acute or convalescent COVID-19. Both conserved end residues are part of each CDR3. The order of the fields is clone size, D gene, J gene, V gene, CDR3 protein, CDR3 DNA. A D gene is named only where the DNA matches it firmly. The size of a clone is reported for some rows only, either as once, few or many, or as a class for expanded clones.

. | TRBD2 | TRBJ2-1 | TRBV7-6 | CASSRSGGTYNEQFF | TGTGCCAGCAGCCGGAGCGGGGGGACGTACAATGAGCAGTTCTTC
. | TRBD1 | TRBJ1-1 | TRBV27 | CASSLSTGGMNTEAFF | TGTGCCAGCAGTTTATCGACAGGGGGTATGAACACTGAAGCTTTCTTT
. | . | TRBJ2-7 | TRBV9 | CASSVGSGSYEQYF | TGTGCCAGCAGCGTAGGATCGGGTTCCTACGAGCAGTACTTC
. | TRBD1 | TRBJ1-2 | TRBV20-1 | CSAGTGRSYTF | TGCAGTGCTGGGACAGGACGGAGCTACACCTTC
. | . | TRBJ2-2 | TRBV9 | CASSLGAPTANTGELFF | TGTGCCAGCAGCCTTGGGGCGCCCACCGCGAACACCGGGGAGCTGTTTTTT
. | TRBD1 | TRBJ1-5 | TRBV7-2 | CASSPSGQGVKPQHF | TGTGCCAGCAGCCCCTCTGGGCAGGGGGTGAAGCCCCAGCATTTT
once | TRBD2 | TRBJ2-5 | TRBV4-2 | CASSHPGTSGGQETQYF | TGTGCCAGCAGCCATCCTGGGACTAGCGGGGGGCAAGAGACCCAGTACTTC
. | TRBD1 | TRBJ1-5 | TRBV5-1 | CASRAGTGVNQPQHF | TGCGCCAGCAGGGCCGGGACAGGGGTCAATCAGCCCCAGCATTTT
. | TRBD1 | TRBJ1-4 | TRBV5-1 | CASSLGTAEEKLFF | TGCGCCAGCAGCTTAGGGACAGCGGAAGAAAAACTGTTTTTT
once | . | TRBJ1-3 | TRBV4-3 | CASSSLTPGNTIYF | TGCGCCAGCAGCTCCCTCACTCCTGGAAACACCATATATTTT
. | . | TRBJ2-2 | TRBV4-2 | CASSQAVSRGNTGELFF | TGTGCCAGCAGCCAAGCCGTAAGCCGGGGGAACACCGGGGAGCTGTTTTTT
once | TRBD1 | TRBJ2-5 | TRBV11-2 | CASSDMWGTEEETQYF | TGTGCCAGCAGCGATATGTGGGGGACAGAGGAAGAGACCCAGTACTTC
few | TRBD1 | TRBJ2-7 | TRBV5-4 | CASSSGQGIAHEQYF | TGTGCCAGCAGCTCGGGACAGGGTATCGCCCACGAGCAGTACTTC
. | TRBD1 | TRBJ2-2 | TRBV7-8 | CASSPNRGQGGELFF | TGTGCCAGCAGCCCTAACAGGGGGCAGGGCGGGGAGCTGTTTTTT
once | TRBD1 | TRBJ1-3 | TRBV18 | CASSPGTAGNTIYF | TGTGCCAGCTCACCAGGGACAGCTGGAAACACCATATATTTT
. | . | TRBJ1-4 | TRBV4-2 | CASSRDKNNEKLFF | TGTGCCAGCAGCCGGGACAAAAATAATGAAAAACTGTTTTTT
. | . | TRBJ1-2 | TRBV12-2 | CASRSSVESGTFRYGYTF | TGTGCAAGTCGCTCATCCGTGGAATCAGGGACTTTTCGGTATGGCTACACCTTC
. | TRBD1 | TRBJ2-4 | TRBV4-2 | CASSRQGVGENIQYF | TGTGCCAGCAGCCGACAGGGGGTAGGTGAAAACATTCAGTACTTC
. | TRBD2 | TRBJ2-1 | TRBV3-1/TRBV3-2 | CASSPSSGGAREQFF | TGTGCCAGCAGCCCCTCTAGCGGGGGGGCCAGGGAGCAGTTCTTC
. | TRBD1 | TRBJ2-2 | TRBV15 | CATSRDLQGVRAGELFF | TGTGCCACCAGCAGAGATCTACAGGGGGTTAGGGCCGGGGAGCTGTTTTTT
. | . | TRBJ1-4 | TRBV25-1 | CASRTKGDHNEKLFF | TGTGCCAGCAGAACGAAGGGGGACCATAATGAAAAACTGTTTTTT
. | TRBD1 | TRBJ1-2 | TRBV2 | CASRTGGERGYTF | TGTGCCAGCAGGACAGGGGGCGAACGTGGCTACACCTTC
. | TRBD1 | TRBJ1-1 | TRBV3-1/TRBV3-2 | CASTDHDRDSTEAFF | TGTGCCAGCACCGACCACGACAGGGATTCCACTGAAGCTTTCTTT
few | . | TRBJ2-1 | TRBV7-2 | CASSSSGLAGNEQFF | TGTGCCAGCAGCTCGTCGGGACTCGCGGGGAATGAGCAGTTCTTC
. | . | TRBJ1-1 | TRBV19 | CASSEAGGYTEAFF | TGTGCCAGTAGTGAGGCGGGGGGATACACTGAAGCTTTCTTT
. | . | TRBJ1-1 | TRBV29-1 | CSVRDTGSSNTEAFF | TGCAGCGTTCGTGATACAGGCTCGAGTAACACTGAAGCTTTCTTT
. | TRBD1 | TRBJ1-1 | TRBV5-8 | CASSKPGQGVTEAFF | TGTGCCAGCAGCAAACCGGGACAGGGAGTCACTGAAGCTTTCTTT
. | . | TRBJ1-4 | TRBV5-1 | CASSYSGEKLFF | TGCGCCAGCAGCTACTCAGGTGAAAAACTGTTTTTT
. | . | TRBJ2-7 | TRBV14 | CASSQDQQDGEQYF | TGTGCCAGCAGCCAAGACCAACAGGACGGCGAGCAGTACTTC
. | . | TRBJ2-3 | TRBV9 | CASSFTPQSTDTQYF | TGTGCCAGCAGCTTTACCCCACAGAGCACAGATACGCAGTATTTT
once | TRBD2 | TRBJ2-3 | TRBV9 | CASSVAGAGGSTDTQYF | TGTGCCAGCAGCGTAGCAGGAGCGGGGGGGAGCACAGATACGCAGTATTTT
. | . | TRBJ1-5 | TRBV5-4 | CASSLGGGALTQPQHF | TGTGCCAGCAGCTTGGGAGGGGGGGCGCTCACTCAGCCCCAGCATTTT
. | . | TRBJ1-2 | TRBV2 | CASFFRDTGRF | TGTGCCAGCTTCTTCCGGGACACAGGAAGATTC
. | . | TRBJ2-3 | TRBV5-6 | CASSPRPQGPDTQYF | TGTGCCAGCAGCCCTAGGCCGCAGGGGCCAGATACGCAGTATTTT
. | . | TRBJ2-2 | TRBV24-1 | CATLRTARLAAANTGELFF | TGTGCCACGCTAAGGACAGCGAGACTAGCAGCCGCGAACACCGGGGAGCTGTTTTTT
. | . | TRBJ1-3 | TRBV7-6 | CASSLDQGVGNTIYF | TGTGCCAGCAGCTTGGATCAGGGTGTTGGAAACACCATATATTTT
few | . | TRBJ1-5 | TRBV27 | CASSLGGGGNQPQHF | TGTGCCAGCAGTTTGGGAGGGGGTGGTAATCAGCCCCAGCATTTT
. | . | TRBJ2-7 | TRBV19 | CASSISPTGEQYF | TGTGCCAGTAGTATAAGTCCCACCGGGGAGCAGTACTTC
. | TRBD1 | TRBJ2-2 | TRBV24-1 | CATSERGRDRGNTGELFF | TGTGCCACCAGTGAACGAGGCCGGGACAGGGGGAACACCGGGGAGCTGTTTTTT
. | . | TRBJ1-2 | TRBV2 | CASSVGSGGLTF | TGTGCCAGCAGTGTAGGATCGGGGGGCCTTACCTTC
once | TRBD1 | TRBJ1-1 | TRBV7-2 | CASTLVDRATEAFF | TGTGCCAGCACCCTAGTGGACAGGGCCACTGAAGCTTTCTTT
. | TRBD1 | TRBJ2-7 | TRBV5-1 | CASSSGQGADEQYF | TGCGCCAGCAGCTCTGGACAGGGGGCGGACGAGCAGTACTTC
. | . | TRBJ2-5 | TRBV12-3/TRBV12-4 | CASSFSFGGTQYF | TGTGCCAGCAGTTTTAGCTTCGGCGGGACCCAGTACTTC
. | . | TRBJ1-2 | TRBV19 | CASSIDRTIRYGYTF | TGTGCCAGTAGTATAGATCGTACAATCCGCTATGGCTACACCTTC
. | . | TRBJ1-6 | TRBV2 | CASSVLTASSPLHF | TGTGCCAGCAGTGTCTTGACAGCAAGTTCACCCCTCCACTTT
few | . | TRBJ2-7 | TRBV6-5 | CASLPSMAYEQYF | TGTGCCAGCCTCCCTAGCATGGCCTACGAGCAGTACTTC
. | . | TRBJ2-1 | TRBV7-9 | CASMLGINEQFF | TGTGCCAGCATGTTGGGTATTAATGAGCAGTTCTTC
. | TRBD1 | TRBJ2-2 | TRBV5-1 | CASSLIQGSGELFF | TGCGCCAGCAGCCTAATACAGGGGTCCGGGGAGCTGTTTTTT
few | . | TRBJ1-6 | TRBV5-1 | CASSLEGTYNSPLHF | TGCGCCAGCAGCTTGGAGGGGACCTATAATTCACCCCTCCACTTT
. | TRBD1 | TRBJ1-2 | TRBV15 | CATSRGQEGGYTF | TGTGCCACCAGCAGGGGACAGGAGGGTGGCTACACCTTC
. | TRBD1 | TRBJ2-5 | TRBV4-1 | CASSQGGQGAKGEETQYF | TGCGCCAGCAGCCAAGGGGGGCAGGGGGCAAAGGGGGAAGAGACCCAGTACTTC
. | TRBD1 | TRBJ2-3 | TRBV5-5 | CASSGDREFPPDTQYF | TGTGCCAGCAGCGGGGACAGGGAGTTCCCTCCAGATACGCAGTATTTT
. | . | TRBJ2-7 | TRBV7-9 | CASSPQAYEQYF | TGTGCCAGCAGCCCCCAGGCCTACGAGCAGTACTTC
. | . | TRBJ1-1 | TRBV6-5 | CASKVEGGTEAFF | TGTGCCAGCAAGGTGGAAGGGGGCACTGAAGCTTTCTTT
. | . | TRBJ1-6 | TRBV30 | CAWTPDSTYNSPLHF | TGTGCCTGGACCCCGGACAGCACTTATAATTCACCCCTCCACTTT
. | TRBD1 | TRBJ1-1 | TRBV12-5 | CASGQPTGTGTMNTEAFF | TGTGCTAGTGGTCAACCTACTGGGACAGGCACCATGAACACTGAAGCTTTCTTT
medium-sized | TRBD1 | TRBJ1-1 | TRBV24-1 | CATMRDSTNTEAFF | TGTGCCACCATGAGGGACAGCACTAACACTGAAGCTTTCTTT
. | TRBD1 | TRBJ1-6 | TRBV2 | CASSGDRGLTGSPLHF | TGTGCCAGCAGTGGGGACAGGGGGCTAACAGGTTCACCCCTCCACTTT
. | . | TRBJ2-3 | TRBV7-2 | CASSLTSLAPQYF | TGTGCCAGCAGCTTAACCTCCCTAGCGCCGCAGTATTTT
. | TRBD1 | TRBJ2-1 | TRBV6-5 | CASRKGQAYNEQFF | TGTGCCAGCCGTAAGGGACAGGCGTACAATGAGCAGTTCTTC